The 32 T cell receptor beta chains presented below share a single source sample, sequenced in a study of shared clonotypes between healthy human individuals. The method was immunoSEQ multiplex PCR; TCRdb's version includes in-frame clones alone and lacks a portion of them. The sample yields about a million clones, approximately 72% seen once. Specimen: memory CD4+ T cells sorted from blood. Described subset: CD45RA-negative fraction. These receptors all stem from a man aged 18 to 30 in good health.

This clone was seen only once. The chain recombines TRBV9 with TRBJ2-5; 7 bases fit TRBD2. With V trimmed by 0 bases and J by 3 bases, 5 bases remained unmatched. Germline V gene sequence: CDR1 SGDLS, CDR2 YYNGEE. The CDR3 totals 15 residues. The CDR3 DNA sequence: TGTGCCAGCAGCGTAGTCGGGGGGAGGGAAGAGACCCAGTACTTC. Translation: CASSVVGGREETQYF.

The gene calls are TRBV2 and TRBJ1-3; 8 bases agree with TRBD1. The CDR3 is made up of 17 amino acids. V lost 3 bases and J lost 4; bases outside the gene matches: 11. Looked up from germline, CDR1 is SNHLY and CDR2 is FYNNEI. CDR3 sequence: CASSEITQGAGGNTIYF. For the CDR3, the DNA is TGTGCCAGCAGTGAGATTACTCAGGGGGCGGGCGGAAACACCATATATTTT.

The rearrangement links TRBV27 to TRBJ2-1; the D is unclear. Trimming removed 6 bases from V and 8 bases from J, with 17 bases in between. Germline values: CDR1 MNHEY, CDR2 SMNVEV (reference sequence). CDR3 length equals 14 residues. CDR3 nucleotides: TGTGCCAGCAGCCCTGGACCCCGATGGGATGAGCAGTTCTTC. The encoded protein is CASSPGPRWDEQFF.

The V and J genes are TRBV30 and TRBJ1-1; D is unresolved. With 4 bases removed from V and 1 base from J, the gap between germline ends came to 10 bases. This CDR3 is 13 amino acids long. Germline V gives CDR1 GTSNPN, CDR2 SVGIG (reference sequence). This CDR3 reads CAWTKQTNTEAFF. The CDR3 DNA reads as TGTGCCTGGACCAAACAGACGAACACTGAAGCTTTCTTT.

Concerning this clone itself: Other DNA sequences from this sample encode an identical CDR3 as well. CDR3 sequence: CASSLEGGPLDTQYF. In nucleotides, the CDR3 is TGCGCCAGCAGCTTGGAGGGGGGCCCGTTGGATACGCAGTATTTT. This chain joins TRBV5-1 and TRBJ2-3; tentatively, D is TRBD1 or TRBD2 (6 bases each). V lost 0 bases to trimming and J lost 6 bases, with 14 bases between them. This CDR3 is 15 amino acids long. CDR1 and CDR2 (germline): SGHRS, YFSETQ.

The chain joins TRBV5-8 to TRBJ1-1; D remains unclear. The V and J ends lost 0 bases and 1 base respectively, with 10 bases between them. The CDR3 is 15 residues long. Germline CDR1 reads SGHTS; CDR2 reads YDEGEE. The CDR3 sequence: CASSLGTLTNTEAFF. CDR3 coding DNA: TGTGCCAGCAGCTTGGGTACCCTGACGAACACTGAAGCTTTCTTT.

The rearrangement links TRBV6-5 to TRBJ2-3; 11 nucleotides align to TRBD1. CDR1 is MNHEY, CDR2 SVGAGI, per germline. The length of the CDR3 is 15 residues. Trimming removed 6 bases from V and 1 base from J; junction bases left unmatched: 3. The CDR3 DNA is TGTGCCAGCAGCCAGGACAGGGGGCGCACAGATACGCAGTATTTT. It codes for CASSQDRGRTDTQYF.

The CDR3 loop reads CASRANAGTGGEQFF. CDR3 coding DNA: TGTGCCAGCAGAGCCAACGCCGGGACAGGGGGTGAGCAGTTCTTC. This rearrangement joins TRBV2 to TRBJ2-1; 11 nucleotides match TRBD1. The length of the CDR3 is 15 residues. Germline trimming cut 6 bases from V and 9 bases from J; bases unmatched to any gene: 10. Germline CDR1 reads SNHLY; CDR2 reads FYNNEI.

This chain uses TRBV28 with TRBJ2-7, with D perhaps matching TRBD1 or TRBD2 (5 bases each). The CDR3 extends over 11 amino acids. V was trimmed by 6 bases and J by 2 bases, leaving 5 bases between them. Germline V CDR1 and CDR2: MDHEN, SYDVKM. In DNA form, the CDR3 reads TGTGCCAGCAGGGGGGCCTACGAGCAGTACTTC. This gives the protein CASRGAYEQYF.

The chain couples TRBV5-4 to TRBJ2-3; maybe TRBD2 (6 bases). V was trimmed by 0 bases and J by 2 bases, leaving 13 bases between them. Germline V gene sequence: CDR1 SGHNT, CDR2 YYREEE (reference sequence). CDR3 length: 16 amino acids. CDR3 nucleotides: TGTGCCAGCAGCTTGGGGTTAGAGCGGGTCACAGATACGCAGTATTTT. This encodes CASSLGLERVTDTQYF.

The gene calls are TRBV4-1 and TRBJ1-6; weak D call: TRBD1 (5 bases). Germline V gene sequence: CDR1 MGHRA, CDR2 YSYEKL. The CDR3 sequence is 16 residues long. Trimming stripped 5 bases from V and 5 bases from J, with 16 bases between. Here the CDR3 DNA reads TGCGCCAGCAGCTCACCCGCCACAGGCAATAATTCACCCCTCCACTTT. This encodes CASSSPATGNNSPLHF.

V gene TRBV7-2 combines with J gene TRBJ1-2; maybe TRBD1 (6 bases). Germline CDR1 SGHTA, CDR2 FQGNSA. The CDR3 is made up of 13 amino acids. V was cut by 6 bases and J by 6 bases, with 14 bases left in between. CDR3 sequence: CASSQRRQDGYTF. The CDR3 coding sequence is TGTGCCAGCAGTCAACGACGACAGGATGGCTACACCTTC. The variable domain in full, with the rest retrieved from reference TRBV7-2 and TRBJ1-2, is GAGVSQSPSNKVTEKGKDVELRCDPISGHTALYWYRQSLGQGLEFLIYFQGNSAPDKSGLPSDRFSAERTGGSVSTLTIQRTQQEDSAVYLCASSQRRQDGYTFGSGTRLTVV.

This clone came up a few times. The chain uses TRBV2 and TRBJ1-6, with D maybe TRBD1 (5 bases). The germline gives CDR1 SNHLY, CDR2 FYNNEI. The CDR3 is made up of 13 amino acids. Trimming removed 6 bases at V and 7 bases at J, with 10 bases between. The CDR3 loop reads CASSGDGNSPLHF. In DNA form, the CDR3 reads TGTGCCAGCAGCGGGGACGGCAATTCACCCCTCCACTTT.

Note on this clone: The same CDR3 also results from other DNA sequences found in this sample. The V and J genes are TRBV28 and TRBJ2-4; the D gene is possibly TRBD1 (5 bases). The CDR3 is made up of 12 amino acids. Germline lookup yields CDR1 MDHEN and CDR2 SYDVKM. Trimming left V 5 bases short and J 6 bases short, with 8 bases between. The CDR3, as DNA: TGTGCCAGCAGTCCTACAGGAAACATTCAGTACTTC. Encoded protein: CASSPTGNIQYF.

This clone appeared a few times. This chain connects TRBV20-1 to TRBJ2-1, with 13 bases identical to TRBD2. V dropped 5 bases and J dropped 15; count of bases not matched to a gene: 4. The CDR3 sequence is 11 residues long. Germline V gene data show CDR1 as DFQATT and CDR2 as SNEGSKA (reference sequence). The DNA of the CDR3 is TGCAGTGCTCCACTAGCGGGAGGGTTGTTCTTC. Translation: CSAPLAGGLFF.

On this clone: The sample holds other DNA sequences that translate to the same CDR3. This chain uses TRBV2 with TRBJ1-3; TRBD1 matches at 8 bases. V was clipped by 6 bases and J by 0 bases; unmatched bases: 4. The CDR3 has 15 residues. Looked up from germline, CDR1 is SNHLY and CDR2 is FYNNEI. Here the CDR3 DNA reads TGTGCCAGCAGCCGGGACAGGAACTCTGGAAACACCATATATTTT. Translation: CASSRDRNSGNTIYF.

V usage is TRBV6-6 and J usage is TRBJ2-7; 16 bases match TRBD2. Germline CDR1 reads MNHNY; CDR2 reads SVGAGI (reference sequence). The CDR3 consists of 16 residues. V was clipped by 5 bases and J by 7 bases; unmatched bases: 8. The CDR3 sequence: CASSPGLAGGAIEQYF. The CDR3 DNA is TGTGCCAGCAGTCCGGGACTAGCGGGGGGGGCAATAGAGCAGTACTTC.

The rearrangement uses TRBV5-5 and TRBJ2-6, with D uncertain. V lost 1 base to trimming and J lost 4 bases, with 9 bases between them. The CDR3 has 15 amino acids. Germline-derived CDR1 and CDR2 are SGHKS and YYEKEE (reference sequence). The CDR3 is CASSLWTRGANVLTF. The CDR3 nucleotides are TGTGCCAGCAGCTTGTGGACGAGAGGGGCCAACGTCCTGACTTTC.

V usage is TRBV19 and J usage is TRBJ1-5, with 7 positions matching TRBD1. Unmatched junction bases numbered 2, after V lost 6 bases and J lost 6 bases. The CDR3 runs to 12 residues. Germline V gene sequence: CDR1 LNHDA, CDR2 SQIVND (reference sequence). The CDR3: CASRTGFQPQHF. CDR3 nucleotides: TGTGCCAGTAGGACAGGGTTTCAGCCCCAGCATTTT.

The V and J genes are TRBV5-6 and TRBJ2-5; TRBD2 matches 7 bases. The CDR3 has 16 residues. The junction had 13 bases not matched to a gene; V was cut back by 4 bases and J by 4 bases. Germline assignment: CDR1 SGHDT and CDR2 YYEEEE. CDR3 region: CASSTGTTRRLETQYF. CDR3 sequence (DNA): TGTGCCAGCAGCACCGGGACTACTCGGCGTTTAGAGACCCAGTACTTC.

The chain carries TRBV28 and TRBJ1-5; no clear D. The CDR3 sequence is 12 residues long. V was shortened by 3 bases and J by 5 bases, with 5 bases between the two germline ends. From germline, CDR1 is MDHEN and CDR2 SYDVKM. CDR3 bases: TGTGCCAGCAGTTTCAGAGATCAGCCCCAGCATTTT. It translates to CASSFRDQPQHF.

This chain joins TRBV10-3 and TRBJ1-2; the D gene is possibly TRBD1 (5 bases). The CDR3 is 14 residues long. CDR1 and CDR2 (germline): ENHRY, SYGVKD. CDR3 loop: CAVKVGGLNYGYTF. The CDR3 DNA follows: TGTGCAGTTAAAGTCGGGGGATTGAACTATGGCTACACCTTC.

The V and J genes are TRBV5-4 and TRBJ1-4, with TRBD1 as a possible D gene (5 bases). V lost 3 bases, J lost 8 bases, and 8 bases lay in between. CDR3 size: 12 residues. The germline V gene encodes CDR1 SGHNT and CDR2 YYREEE (reference sequence). In nucleotides, the CDR3 is TGTGCCAGCAGCTACGGGGGGGAAAAACTGTTTTTT. Translating gives CASSYGGEKLFF.

This clone was observed a handful of times. V usage is TRBV28 and J usage is TRBJ1-3, with D unclear. The CDR3 is made up of 15 amino acids. Germline CDR1 MDHEN, CDR2 SYDVKM. The V end lost 2 bases, the J end lost 3 bases, and 11 bases lay between the germline ends. The CDR3 nucleotides read TGTGCCAGCAGTTTACCCCGAGGGTTTGGAAACACCATATATTTT. Translation: CASSLPRGFGNTIYF.

The chain employs TRBV16 and TRBJ1-6; no firm D call. CDR1 is KGHSY and CDR2 is FQNENV in the germline V gene. The ends were cut back, 4 bases at V and 13 bases at J, with 14 bases in the middle. This CDR3 has 13 residues. In DNA, the CDR3 is TGTGCCAGCAGCCCGGTACAAGGGCTCCCCCTCCACTTT. Translation gives CASSPVQGLPLHF.

The chain couples TRBV11-2 to TRBJ2-1; D is perhaps TRBD1 (5 bases). This CDR3 has 14 residues. The V gene's germline CDR1 is SGHAT and CDR2 FQNNGV. V was trimmed by 2 bases and J by 3 bases, leaving 8 bases between them. Written as DNA, the CDR3 is TGTGCCAGCAGCTTACTCCAGGGCTACAATGAGCAGTTCTTC. Amino acid sequence: CASSLLQGYNEQFF.

This chain connects TRBV10-2 to TRBJ1-2, with D perhaps TRBD1 (5 bases). The CDR3 is 13 amino acids. V was trimmed by 1 base and J by 8 bases, leaving 11 bases between them. Germline V lookup: CDR1 WSHSY, CDR2 SAAADI. CDR3 sequence reads: CASSEWQGGGYTF. The CDR3 nucleotides read TGCGCCAGCAGTGAGTGGCAGGGTGGAGGCTACACCTTC.

This clone was counted a few times. The gene calls are TRBV6-5 and TRBJ1-1; D is ambiguous. This CDR3 spans 13 amino acids. With 2 bases removed from V and 1 base from J, the gap between germline ends came to 5 bases. Per germline, CDR1 MNHEY and CDR2 SVGAGI. In nucleotides, the CDR3 is TGTGCCAGCAGTTACGAAAGGAACACTGAAGCTTTCTTT. Translated, it gives CASSYERNTEAFF.

The J gene is TRBJ2-1, the V gene TRBV11-2; D call uncertain. CDR1 SGHAT and CDR2 FQNNGV come from the germline V gene. V lost 5 bases, J lost 0 bases, and 17 bases lay in between. The CDR3 is 17 residues long. The CDR3, as DNA: TGTGCCAGCAGCGTAACTGGGTCTTCCAGCTCCTACAATGAGCAGTTCTTC. It translates to CASSVTGSSSSYNEQFF.

The rearrangement links TRBV27 to TRBJ1-5, with D possibly being TRBD1 (5 bases). This CDR3 comprises 15 residues. Germline V lookup: CDR1 MNHEY, CDR2 SMNVEV (reference sequence). V lost 6 bases to trimming and J lost 1 base, with 13 bases between them. CDR3 DNA sequence: TGTGCCAGCAGGTCGAGGGGAGTAAGCAATCAGCCCCAGCATTTT. This encodes CASRSRGVSNQPQHF.

This clone has more than one count but fewer than ten. At the DNA level, this CDR3 is encoded by other sequences in the same sample as well. J is TRBJ1-4 and V is TRBV11-2; weak D call: TRBD1 (5 bases). This CDR3 has 13 amino acids. Deletions cut 2 bases from V and 5 bases from J, with 6 bases between. CDR1 SGHAT and CDR2 FQNNGV come from the germline V gene. CDR3 residues: CASSLRGNEKLFF. The CDR3 DNA follows: TGTGCCAGCAGCTTACGGGGGAATGAAAAACTGTTTTTT.

This chain links TRBV7-4 with TRBJ2-1; D possibly corresponds to TRBD2 (6 bases). The CDR3 totals 16 residues. Germline V gene data show CDR1 as SGHVT and CDR2 as SQSDAQ. V was clipped by 1 base and J by 1 base, with 11 bases between them. Here the CDR3 reads CASSLVGGASYNEQFF. The CDR3 DNA is TGTGCCAGCAGCTTAGTCGGGGGTGCATCCTACAATGAGCAGTTCTTC.